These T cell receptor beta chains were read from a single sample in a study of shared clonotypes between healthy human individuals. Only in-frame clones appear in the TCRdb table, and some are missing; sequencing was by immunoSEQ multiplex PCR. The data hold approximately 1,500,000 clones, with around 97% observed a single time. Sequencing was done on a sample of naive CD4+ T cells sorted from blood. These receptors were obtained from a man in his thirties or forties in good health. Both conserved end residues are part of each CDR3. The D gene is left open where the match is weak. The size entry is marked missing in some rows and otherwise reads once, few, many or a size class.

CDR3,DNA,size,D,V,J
CASGNRDRRSQPQHF,TGTGCCAGCGGTAACCGGGACAGGAGGAGTCAGCCCCAGCATTTT,NA,TRBD1,TRBV28,TRBJ1-5
CASSFTGYEQYF,TGTGCCAGCAGCTTTACAGGCTACGAGCAGTACTTC,NA,NA,TRBV11-3,TRBJ2-7
CASSQYMSGIGTDTQYF,TGTGCCAGCAGCCAATATATGAGCGGGATTGGAACAGATACGCAGTATTTT,NA,TRBD2,TRBV7-9,TRBJ2-3
CASRDGDTQYF,TGTGCCAGCCGAGATGGGGATACGCAGTATTTT,NA,NA,TRBV7-2,TRBJ2-3
CASGQEGLYYGYTF,TGTGCTAGTGGACAAGAGGGCCTATACTATGGCTACACCTTC,NA,NA,TRBV12-5,TRBJ1-2
CASSPPSRSTGRTFF,TGTGCCAGCTCACCACCGTCGCGATCGACAGGCCGCACTTTCTTT,once,NA,TRBV18,TRBJ1-1
CASSNGLAAYNEQFF,TGTGCCAGCAGTAACGGACTAGCGGCTTACAATGAGCAGTTCTTC,NA,TRBD2,TRBV14,TRBJ2-1
CASSWGGDSSYEQYF,TGTGCCAGCAGTTGGGGGGGGGACAGCTCCTACGAGCAGTACTTC,NA,NA,TRBV7-6,TRBJ2-7
CASQKAGGGTDTQYF,TGTGCCAGCCAGAAGGCAGGGGGCGGCACAGATACGCAGTATTTT,NA,TRBD1,TRBV6-1,TRBJ2-3
CASSPRDSLAKNIQYF,TGTGCCAGCTCACCGCGGGACTCTCTAGCCAAAAACATTCAGTACTTC,NA,NA,TRBV18,TRBJ2-4
CASSDGQGALNEKLFF,TGTGCCAGCAGTGACGGACAGGGGGCCTTGAATGAAAAACTGTTTTTT,NA,TRBD1,TRBV25-1,TRBJ1-4
CASRSGGSNEKLFF,TGTGCCAGCAGGTCCGGCGGATCTAATGAAAAACTGTTTTTT,NA,NA,TRBV7-2,TRBJ1-4
CATKGGSGSPEAFF,TGTGCCACCAAGGGCGGCAGTGGCAGCCCTGAAGCTTTCTTT,NA,NA,TRBV10-3,TRBJ1-1
CASTGTPNTEAFF,TGTGCCAGCACCGGGACACCGAACACTGAAGCTTTCTTT,NA,NA,TRBV5-6,TRBJ1-1
CASSLLAGGRGTYNEQFF,TGTGCCAGCAGCCTACTAGCGGGAGGCCGTGGGACCTACAATGAGCAGTTCTTC,NA,TRBD2,TRBV27,TRBJ2-1
CASRPRAAAYEQYF,TGCGCCAGCAGACCTCGGGCAGCCGCCTACGAGCAGTACTTC,NA,NA,TRBV5-1,TRBJ2-7
CASSLVGGRVTDTQYF,TGTGCCAGCAGCTTAGTTGGCGGGAGGGTCACAGATACGCAGTATTTT,NA,TRBD2,TRBV11-2,TRBJ2-3
CASSPRLGTDTQYF,TGTGCCAGCAGTCCTAGACTCGGCACAGATACGCAGTATTTT,NA,NA,TRBV6-5,TRBJ2-3
CASSHPGQGANTDTQYF,TGTGCCAGCAGCCATCCCGGACAGGGGGCAAACACAGATACGCAGTATTTT,NA,TRBD1,TRBV28,TRBJ2-3
CASSQRVAADDGDTQYF,TGTGCCAGCAGCCAGAGGGTGGCAGCCGACGATGGGGATACGCAGTATTTT,NA,NA,TRBV13,TRBJ2-3
CASGQAYTDTQYF,TGCGCCAGCGGACAGGCCTACACAGATACGCAGTATTTT,NA,TRBD1,TRBV5-1,TRBJ2-3
CASRAGPGDTEAFF,TGCGCCAGCAGGGCAGGGCCTGGGGACACTGAAGCTTTCTTT,NA,NA,TRBV5-1,TRBJ1-1
CASSPLLGLAGVGSYNEQFF,TGTGCCAGCAGCCCGCTGCTGGGACTAGCGGGAGTCGGCTCCTACAATGAGCAGTTCTTC,NA,TRBD2,TRBV5-5,TRBJ2-1
CASSNYRRSTEAFF,TGTGCCAGTAGTAACTACAGGAGATCAACTGAAGCTTTCTTT,NA,NA,TRBV19,TRBJ1-1
CASSLVLNQPQHF,TGTGCCAGCAGCTTAGTCCTTAATCAGCCCCAGCATTTT,NA,NA,TRBV11-2,TRBJ1-5
CASGQVQVETQYF,TGTGCCAGCGGGCAGGTTCAGGTAGAGACCCAGTACTTC,once,NA,TRBV7-9,TRBJ2-5
CASSSSSRGDTGELFF,TGTGCCAGCAGCTCCTCTTCCCGGGGGGACACCGGGGAGCTGTTTTTT,NA,TRBD2,TRBV7-8,TRBJ2-2
CASSVGLVNTGELFF,TGCGCCAGCAGCGTCGGACTAGTGAACACCGGGGAGCTGTTTTTT,NA,TRBD2,TRBV5-1,TRBJ2-2
CASSSSGPYEQYF,TGTGCCAGCAGCTCAAGCGGACCCTACGAGCAGTACTTC,NA,NA,TRBV7-3,TRBJ2-7
CASSSSPNTGELFF,TGTGCCAGTAGTTCTAGCCCTAACACCGGGGAGCTGTTTTTT,NA,NA,TRBV19,TRBJ2-2
CASSERNTGELFF,TGTGCCAGCAGCGAGCGGAACACCGGGGAGCTGTTTTTT,NA,NA,TRBV7-2,TRBJ2-2
CASSLGGPVYEQYF,TGTGCCAGCAGTTTAGGTGGGCCGGTCTACGAGCAGTACTTC,NA,NA,TRBV28,TRBJ2-7
CSVDREYYNEQFF,TGCAGCGTCGACAGGGAGTACTACAATGAGCAGTTCTTC,NA,TRBD1,TRBV29-1,TRBJ2-1
CASSGQTNQPQHF,TGTGCCAGCAGCGGACAGACAAATCAGCCCCAGCATTTT,NA,NA,TRBV7-9,TRBJ1-5
CASSGAGSYEQYF,TGTGCCAGCAGCGGGGCAGGCTCCTACGAGCAGTACTTC,NA,NA,TRBV5-5,TRBJ2-7
CASSWRAGRVNYGYTF,TGTGCCAGCAGCTGGAGAGCTGGCAGGGTAAACTATGGCTACACCTTC,NA,NA,TRBV7-2,TRBJ1-2
CASSFGGALPLVEKLFF,TGTGCCAGCAGCTTTGGGGGGGCTCTTCCCTTGGTTGAAAAACTGTTTTTT,NA,NA,TRBV7-9,TRBJ1-4
CAISESTQGRTAQAFF,TGTGCCATCAGTGAGTCGACTCAGGGCAGGACCGCCCAAGCTTTCTTT,NA,NA,TRBV10-3,TRBJ1-1
CASSPAQGVTEAFF,TGTGCCAGCTCACCAGCCCAGGGGGTTACTGAAGCTTTCTTT,NA,TRBD1,TRBV18,TRBJ1-1
CASSYWDGNQETQYF,TGCGCCAGCAGCTATTGGGACGGCAACCAAGAGACCCAGTACTTC,NA,NA,TRBV5-1,TRBJ2-5
CSVARGPDTQYF,TGCAGCGTGGCGAGGGGCCCAGATACGCAGTATTTT,NA,NA,TRBV29-1,TRBJ2-3
CATRGGYGYTF,TGTGCCACCCGAGGGGGCTATGGCTACACCTTC,NA,NA,TRBV6-4,TRBJ1-2